Here is one TCR beta chain with its context. The antigen remains undetermined. The source of the sample is a study of OX40 agonist ivuxolimab in advanced cancers. Blood samples were obtained at baseline, cycle 4 day 1, and cycle 7 day 1. The table came from immunoSEQ multiplex PCR; TCRdb's copy has only in-frame clones and leaves some out. The sample has under 85,000 clones, about 90% seen once; the top ten hold under 0.4%. Overall study findings and caveats: At 0.1 to 3.0 mg/kg and by week 6, clonal expansion occurred in CD4+ and CD8+ blood T cells.

Trimming removed 6 bases from V and 3 bases from J, with 12 bases in between. The germline V gene encodes CDR1 MNHNS and CDR2 SASEGT. This CDR3 has 14 residues. The chain links TRBV6-1 to TRBJ2-4; D possibly corresponds to TRBD2 (5 bases). The sequencing used CD4+ or CD8+ T cells sorted from blood, collected in a trial of the OX40 agonist ivuxolimab. This clonotype originated in an adult with an advanced solid tumor such as melanoma, head and neck, liver or kidney cancer. CDR3 sequence: CASRPTDYKNIQYF. For the CDR3, the DNA is TGTGCCAGCAGACCCACAGACTACAAAAACATTCAGTACTTC.